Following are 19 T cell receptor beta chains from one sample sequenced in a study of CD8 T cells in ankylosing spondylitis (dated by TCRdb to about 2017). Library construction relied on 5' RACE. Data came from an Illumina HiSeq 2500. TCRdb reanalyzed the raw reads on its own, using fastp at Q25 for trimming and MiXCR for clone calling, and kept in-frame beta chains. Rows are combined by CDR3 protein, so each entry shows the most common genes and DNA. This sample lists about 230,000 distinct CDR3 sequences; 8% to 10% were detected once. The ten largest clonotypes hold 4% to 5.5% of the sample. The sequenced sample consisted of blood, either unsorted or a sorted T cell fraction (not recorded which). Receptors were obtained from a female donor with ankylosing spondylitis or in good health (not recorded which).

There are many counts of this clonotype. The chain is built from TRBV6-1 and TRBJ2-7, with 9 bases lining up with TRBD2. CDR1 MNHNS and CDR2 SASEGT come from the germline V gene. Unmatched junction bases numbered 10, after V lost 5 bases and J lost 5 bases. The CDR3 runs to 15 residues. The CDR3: CASSLHSGSGNEQYF. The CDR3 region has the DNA TGTGCCAGCAGTCTCCATAGCGGGAGCGGAAACGAGCAGTACTTC.

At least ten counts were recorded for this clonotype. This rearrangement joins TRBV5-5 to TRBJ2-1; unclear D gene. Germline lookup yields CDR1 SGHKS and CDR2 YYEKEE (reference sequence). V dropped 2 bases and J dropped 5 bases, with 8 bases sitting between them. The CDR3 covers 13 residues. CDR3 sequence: CASSFQPDNEQFF. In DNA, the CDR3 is TGTGCCAGCAGCTTCCAACCGGACAATGAGCAGTTCTTC.

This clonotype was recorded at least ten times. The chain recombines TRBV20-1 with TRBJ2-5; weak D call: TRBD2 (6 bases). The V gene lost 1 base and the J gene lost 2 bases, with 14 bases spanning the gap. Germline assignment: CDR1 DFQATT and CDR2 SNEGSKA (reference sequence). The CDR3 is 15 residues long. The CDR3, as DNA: TGCAGTGCTAGAGTGGGAGCGGGTGCTCAAGAGACCCAGTACTTC. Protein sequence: CSARVGAGAQETQYF.

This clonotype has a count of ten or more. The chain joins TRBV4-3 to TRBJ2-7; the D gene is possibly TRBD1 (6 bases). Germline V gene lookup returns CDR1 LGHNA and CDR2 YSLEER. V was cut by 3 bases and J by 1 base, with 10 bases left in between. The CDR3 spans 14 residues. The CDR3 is CASSHSRGSYEQYF. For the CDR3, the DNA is TGCGCCAGCAGCCATTCTAGGGGGTCCTACGAGCAGTACTTC.

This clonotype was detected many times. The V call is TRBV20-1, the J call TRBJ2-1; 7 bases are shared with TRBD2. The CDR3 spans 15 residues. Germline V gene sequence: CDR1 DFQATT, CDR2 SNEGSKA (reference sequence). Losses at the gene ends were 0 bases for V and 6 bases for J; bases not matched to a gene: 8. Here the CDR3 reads CSARDPAGELNEQFF. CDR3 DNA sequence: TGCAGTGCTAGAGACCCTGCGGGAGAACTCAATGAGCAGTTCTTC.

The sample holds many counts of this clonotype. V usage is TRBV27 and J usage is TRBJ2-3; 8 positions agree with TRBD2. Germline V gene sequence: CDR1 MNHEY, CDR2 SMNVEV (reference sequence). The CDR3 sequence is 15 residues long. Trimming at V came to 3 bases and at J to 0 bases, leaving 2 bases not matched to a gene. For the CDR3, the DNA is TGTGCCAGCAGTTTTGCTAGCGGGAGCACAGATACGCAGTATTTT. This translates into CASSFASGSTDTQYF.

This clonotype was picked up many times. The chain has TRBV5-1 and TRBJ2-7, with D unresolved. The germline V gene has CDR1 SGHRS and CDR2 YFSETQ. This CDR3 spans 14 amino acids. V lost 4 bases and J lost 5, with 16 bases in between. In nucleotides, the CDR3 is TGCGCCAGCAGCGGAGTGGGATTTGGAGACGAGCAGTACTTC. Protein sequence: CASSGVGFGDEQYF.

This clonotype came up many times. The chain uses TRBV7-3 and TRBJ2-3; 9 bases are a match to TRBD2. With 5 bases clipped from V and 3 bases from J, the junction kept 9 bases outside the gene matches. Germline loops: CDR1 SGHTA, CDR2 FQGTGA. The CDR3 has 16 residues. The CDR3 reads CASSEGVAGVTDTQYF. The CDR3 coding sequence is TGTGCCAGCAGCGAAGGGGTAGCGGGAGTGACAGATACGCAGTATTTT.

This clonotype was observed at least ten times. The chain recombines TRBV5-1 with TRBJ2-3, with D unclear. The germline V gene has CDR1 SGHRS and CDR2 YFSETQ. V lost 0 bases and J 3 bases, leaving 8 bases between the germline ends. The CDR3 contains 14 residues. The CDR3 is CASSLEGKTDTQYF. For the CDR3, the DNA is TGCGCCAGCAGCTTGGAGGGTAAAACAGATACGCAGTATTTT.

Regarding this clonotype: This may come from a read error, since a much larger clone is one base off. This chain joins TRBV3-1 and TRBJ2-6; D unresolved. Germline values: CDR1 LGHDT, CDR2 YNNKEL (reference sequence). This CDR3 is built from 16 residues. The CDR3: CASSQDYTSGVNVLTF. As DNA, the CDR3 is TGTGCCAGCAGCCAAGATTACACCTCTGGGGTCAACGTCCTGACTTTC.

CDR3 loop: CASNSLRSTDTQYF. The DNA for the CDR3 is TGTGCCAGCAACTCACTCCGTAGCACAGATACGCAGTATTTT. V and J are TRBV7-2 and TRBJ2-3; D unclear. V was clipped by 7 bases and J by 0 bases, with 11 bases between them. The CDR3 covers 14 residues. In germline, CDR1 is SGHTA, CDR2 FQGNSA.

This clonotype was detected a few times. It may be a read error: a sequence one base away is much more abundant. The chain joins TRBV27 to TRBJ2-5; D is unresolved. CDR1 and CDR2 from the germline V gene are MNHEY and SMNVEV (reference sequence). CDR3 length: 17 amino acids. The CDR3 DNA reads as TGTACCAGCAGTTTATCGGGCGCGCTGGGGTACCAAGAGACCCAGTACTTC. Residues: CTSSLSGALGYQETQYF.

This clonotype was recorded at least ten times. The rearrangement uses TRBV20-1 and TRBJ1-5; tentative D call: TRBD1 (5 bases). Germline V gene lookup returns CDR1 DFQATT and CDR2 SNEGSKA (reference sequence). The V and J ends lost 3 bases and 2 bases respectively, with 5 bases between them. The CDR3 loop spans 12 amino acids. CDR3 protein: CSARTGNQPQHF. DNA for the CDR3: TGCAGTGCTAGGACAGGCAATCAGCCCCAGCATTTT.

CDR3 sequence: CKFLGDNEQFF. DNA for the CDR3: TGTAAATTCTTGGGGGACAATGAGCAGTTCTTC. The rearrangement links TRBV15 to TRBJ2-1, with D perhaps given as TRBD1 or TRBD2 (5 bases each). The length of the CDR3 is 11 residues. Germline V lookup: CDR1 LNHNV, CDR2 YYDKDF (reference sequence).

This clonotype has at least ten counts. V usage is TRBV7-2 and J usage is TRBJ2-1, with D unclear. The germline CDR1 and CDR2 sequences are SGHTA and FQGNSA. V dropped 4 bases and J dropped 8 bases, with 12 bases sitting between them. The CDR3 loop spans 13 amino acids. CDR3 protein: CASSSYPSYEQFF. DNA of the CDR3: TGTGCCAGCAGCTCCTACCCCAGTTATGAGCAGTTCTTC.

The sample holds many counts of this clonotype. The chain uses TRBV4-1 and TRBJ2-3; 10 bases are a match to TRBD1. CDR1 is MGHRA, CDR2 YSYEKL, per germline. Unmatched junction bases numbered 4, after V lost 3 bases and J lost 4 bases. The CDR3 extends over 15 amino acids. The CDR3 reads CASSQGTGAADTQYF. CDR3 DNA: TGCGCCAGCAGCCAGGGGACAGGGGCGGCAGATACGCAGTATTTT.

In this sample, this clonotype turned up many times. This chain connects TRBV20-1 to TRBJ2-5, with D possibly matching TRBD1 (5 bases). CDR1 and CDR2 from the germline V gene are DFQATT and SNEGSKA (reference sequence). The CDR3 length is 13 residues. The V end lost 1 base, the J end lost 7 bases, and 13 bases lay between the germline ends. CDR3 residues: CSARGGRVGTQYF. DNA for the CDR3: TGCAGTGCTAGAGGTGGCAGGGTAGGGACCCAGTACTTC.

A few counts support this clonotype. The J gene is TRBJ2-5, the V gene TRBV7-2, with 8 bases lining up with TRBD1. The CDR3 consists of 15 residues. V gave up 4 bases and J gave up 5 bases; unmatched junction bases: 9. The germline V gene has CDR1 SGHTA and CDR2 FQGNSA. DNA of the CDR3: TGTGCCAGCAGCTCTGACAGGGGCTTAATCGAGACCCAGTACTTC. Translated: CASSSDRGLIETQYF.

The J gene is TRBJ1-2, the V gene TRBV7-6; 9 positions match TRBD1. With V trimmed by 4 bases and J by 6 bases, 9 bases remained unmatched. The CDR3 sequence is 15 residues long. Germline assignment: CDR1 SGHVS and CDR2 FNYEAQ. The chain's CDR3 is CASSSMKGQGDGYTF. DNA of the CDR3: TGTGCCAGCAGCTCCATGAAGGGACAGGGTGATGGCTACACCTTC. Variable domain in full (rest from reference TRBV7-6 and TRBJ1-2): GAGVSQSPRYKVTKRGQDVALRCDPISGHVSLYWYRQALGQGPEFLTYFNYEAQQDKSGLPNDRFSAERPEGSISTLTIQRTEQRDSAMYRCASSSMKGQGDGYTFGSGTRLTVV.